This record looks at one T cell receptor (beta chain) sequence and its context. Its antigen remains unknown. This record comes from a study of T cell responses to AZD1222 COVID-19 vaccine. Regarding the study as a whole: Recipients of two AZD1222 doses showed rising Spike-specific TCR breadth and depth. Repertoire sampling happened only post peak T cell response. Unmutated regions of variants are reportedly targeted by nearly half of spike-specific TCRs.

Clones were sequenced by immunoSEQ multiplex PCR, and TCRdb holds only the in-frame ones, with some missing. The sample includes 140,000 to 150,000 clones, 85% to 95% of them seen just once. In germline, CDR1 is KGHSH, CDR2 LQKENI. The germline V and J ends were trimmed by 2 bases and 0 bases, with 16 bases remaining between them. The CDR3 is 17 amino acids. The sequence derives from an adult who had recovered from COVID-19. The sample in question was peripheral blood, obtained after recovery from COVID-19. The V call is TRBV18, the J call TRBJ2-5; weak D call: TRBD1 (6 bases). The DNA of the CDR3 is TGTGCCAGCTCACCAGCTCTCCCGGGGACAAACCAAGAGACCCAGTACTTC. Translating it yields CASSPALPGTNQETQYF.